This T cell receptor beta chain was retrieved from a study of blood T cell repertoires in COVID-19. At the level of the study: The samples span acute and convalescent COVID-19 from the United States, Italy and Spain.

In the original workflow: Reference gene primers were amplified, and this amplification served to estimate nucleated cell counts. Produced via immunoSEQ multiplex PCR; TCRdb's table is partial and in-frame only. V and J calls and clone size are those listed in that table; D and trimming were worked out from the DNA. The sample lists 60,000 to 65,000 clones, about four fifths occurring once. Germline CDR1 and CDR2: SGDLS and YYNGEE. Trimming removed 0 bases from V and 0 bases from J, with 6 bases in between. This CDR3 contains 14 residues. The TCR comes from a human donor in a cohort sampled during active COVID-19. The sample consisted of peripheral blood. The chain uses TRBV9 and TRBJ2-5; no definite D call. CDR3 DNA sequence: TGTGCCAGCAGCGTAGGTCACTACCAAGAGACCCAGTACTTC. Encoded protein: CASSVGHYQETQYF.